The 9 T cell receptor beta chains presented below share a single source sample, sequenced in a study of Ad26.COV2.S vaccination and SARS-CoV-2 variants. Sequencing was performed with immunoSEQ multiplex PCR; in TCRdb, only in-frame clones are kept and a portion is missing. The sample includes about 680,000 clones, approximately 88% of them seen just once. The sample's treatment: roughly 18 received Ad26.COV2.S at low or high dose, single or two shots; 5 received placebo; per-sample allocation not given. Sampling occurred on day 63 after the first vaccine or placebo injection. Sample: peripheral blood, taken in a trial of Ad26.COV2.S vaccine versus placebo. These receptors were taken from a person aged 18-60 years who received the Ad26.COV2.S COVID-19 vaccine or a placebo.

The chain has TRBV10-1 and TRBJ2-5; 12 bases line up with TRBD2. The length of the CDR3 is 17 residues. Germline V gene lookup returns CDR1 WNHNN and CDR2 SYGVQD (reference sequence). The V segment lost 2 bases and the J segment 3 bases; nucleotides outside the gene matches: 7. CDR3 sequence: CASSEGTTSGGEETQYF. The CDR3 DNA follows: TGCGCCAGCAGTGAGGGAACGACTAGCGGGGGTGAAGAGACCCAGTACTTC.

V and J are TRBV3-1 (or the pseudogene TRBV3-2) and TRBJ2-6; TRBD2 is a possible D gene (5 bases). There are 16 residues in the CDR3. The germline V gene has CDR1 LGHDT and CDR2 YNNKEL (reference sequence). V was cut by 6 bases and J by 2 bases, with 14 bases left in between. CDR3 sequence (DNA): TGTGCCAGCAGTCTTCATGAGGGAACTGGGGCCAACGTCCTGACTTTC. It specifies CASSLHEGTGANVLTF.

This chain links TRBV29-1 with TRBJ2-3; TRBD1 agrees at 8 bases. Germline V gene sequence: CDR1 SQVTM, CDR2 ANQGSEA. The CDR3 loop spans 12 amino acids. The V gene end was trimmed by 7 bases and the J gene end by 3 bases; junction bases not matched to a gene: 3. CDR3 loop: CSGGQETDTQYF. CDR3 DNA: TGCAGCGGGGGACAGGAGACAGATACGCAGTATTTT.

The V and J genes are TRBV29-1 and TRBJ2-1; the D gene is possibly TRBD1 (7 bases). V gave up 4 bases and J gave up 8 bases, with 12 bases separating them. CDR1 and CDR2 from the germline V gene are SQVTM and ANQGSEA. This CDR3 contains 12 residues. This CDR3 is CSVGQGGDEQFF. The CDR3 DNA reads as TGCAGCGTTGGGCAGGGGGGAGATGAGCAGTTCTTC.

This clone has more than one count but fewer than ten. The rearrangement joins TRBV4-3 to TRBJ2-5; D not resolved. In germline, CDR1 is LGHNA, CDR2 YSLEER. The CDR3 spans 13 residues. Between the trimmed V and J ends, which lost 0 bases and 2 bases, there was a span of 4 bases. The CDR3 coding sequence is TGCGCCAGCAGCCAAGATTGGCAAGAGACCCAGTACTTC. It translates to CASSQDWQETQYF.

This clone is a singleton in its sample. V usage is TRBV29-1 and J usage is TRBJ2-4; either TRBD1 or TRBD2 may fit D (5 bases each). The germline V gene has CDR1 SQVTM and CDR2 ANQGSEA. V was shortened by 3 bases and J by 2 bases, with 8 bases between the two germline ends. The CDR3 is 13 amino acids. The CDR3 DNA is TGCAGCGTTGAGTTGGGACCCAAAAACATTCAGTACTTC. Its translation is CSVELGPKNIQYF.

This chain links TRBV6-5 with TRBJ2-1; TRBD2 aligns across 11 bases. Per the germline V gene, CDR1 is MNHEY and CDR2 is SVGAGI. Trimming took 6 bases from V and 10 from J; bases not matched to a gene: 5. This CDR3 contains 13 residues. The CDR3 DNA follows: TGTGCCAGCAGACCTAGCGGGAGGAGCGAGCAGTTCTTC. This sequence encodes CASRPSGRSEQFF.

The chain joins TRBV5-6 to TRBJ1-3; D not certain. Germline V gene data show CDR1 as SGHDT and CDR2 as YYEEEE. The V and J ends lost 0 bases and 4 bases respectively, with 11 bases between them. The CDR3 is 15 residues long. Here the CDR3 reads CASSLAGTSGNTIYF. CDR3 nucleotide sequence: TGTGCCAGCAGCTTGGCGGGTACCTCAGGAAACACCATATATTTT. The full variable domain, rest sourced from reference TRBV5-6 and TRBJ1-3, is DAGVTQSPTHLIKTRGQQVTLRCSPKSGHDTVSWYQQALGQGPQFIFQYYEEEERQRGNFPDRFSGHQFPNYSSELNVNALLLGDSALYLCASSLAGTSGNTIYFGEGSWLTVV.

The J gene is TRBJ1-5, the V gene TRBV7-9, with D possibly matching TRBD1 (6 bases). Germline CDR1 reads SEHNR; CDR2 reads FQNEAQ (reference sequence). V lost 4 bases to trimming and J lost 5 bases, with 9 bases between them. The CDR3 is made up of 13 amino acids. CDR3 DNA: TGTGCCAGCAGCTCGGACAGCTATCAGCCCCAGCATTTT. Amino acids: CASSSDSYQPQHF.